Included here is one TCR beta chain sequence, with context. Here immunoSEQ multiplex PCR was the method, and the copy in TCRdb shows in-frame clones only, minus some. The repertoire has more than 75,000 clones, 80% to 90% of them found once; the top ten carry 1.1%. These data are taken from a study of OX40 agonist ivuxolimab in advanced cancers. The CDR3 has 14 amino acids. The V gene lost 2 bases and the J gene lost 2 bases, with 10 bases spanning the gap. Germline V gives CDR1 SGHRS, CDR2 YFSETQ. The clonotype originates from an adult with an advanced solid tumor such as melanoma, head and neck, liver or kidney cancer. The material sequenced was CD4+ or CD8+ T cells sorted from blood, taken in a trial of the OX40 agonist ivuxolimab. The V and J genes are TRBV5-1 and TRBJ1-2; D perhaps matches TRBD1 (6 bases). DNA of the CDR3: TGCGCCAGCAGCTTAACCGGGACAAACTATGGCTACACCTTC. It translates to CASSLTGTNYGYTF.